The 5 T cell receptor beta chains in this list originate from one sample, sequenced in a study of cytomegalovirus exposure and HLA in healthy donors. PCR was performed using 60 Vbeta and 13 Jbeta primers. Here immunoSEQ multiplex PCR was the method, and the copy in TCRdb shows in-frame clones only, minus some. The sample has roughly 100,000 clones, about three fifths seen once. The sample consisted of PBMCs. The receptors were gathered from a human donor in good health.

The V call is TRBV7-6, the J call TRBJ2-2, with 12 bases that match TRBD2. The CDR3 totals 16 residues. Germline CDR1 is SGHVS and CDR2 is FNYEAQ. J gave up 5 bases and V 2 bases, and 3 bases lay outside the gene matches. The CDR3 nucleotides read TGTGCCAGCAGCTTATCTGGACTAGCGGGGACCGGGGAGCTGTTTTTT. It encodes CASSLSGLAGTGELFF.

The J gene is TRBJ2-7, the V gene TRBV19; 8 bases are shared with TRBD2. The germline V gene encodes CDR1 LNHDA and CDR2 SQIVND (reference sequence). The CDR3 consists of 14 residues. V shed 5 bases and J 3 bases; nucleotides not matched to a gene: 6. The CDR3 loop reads CASSPQRESYEQYF. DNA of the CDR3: TGTGCCAGTAGTCCCCAGCGGGAGAGCTACGAGCAGTACTTC.

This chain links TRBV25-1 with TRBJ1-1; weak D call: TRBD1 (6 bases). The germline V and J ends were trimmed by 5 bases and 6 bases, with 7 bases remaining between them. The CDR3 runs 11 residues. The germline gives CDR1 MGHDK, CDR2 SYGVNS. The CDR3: CASSQGSEAFF. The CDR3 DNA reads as TGTGCCAGCAGTCAGGGGTCTGAAGCTTTCTTT. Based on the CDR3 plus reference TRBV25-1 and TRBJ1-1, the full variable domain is EADIYQTPRYLVIGTGKKITLECSQTMGHDKMYWYQQDPGMELHLIHYSYGVNSTEKGDLSSESTVSRIRTEHFPLTLESARPSHTSQYLCASSQGSEAFFGQGTRLTVV.

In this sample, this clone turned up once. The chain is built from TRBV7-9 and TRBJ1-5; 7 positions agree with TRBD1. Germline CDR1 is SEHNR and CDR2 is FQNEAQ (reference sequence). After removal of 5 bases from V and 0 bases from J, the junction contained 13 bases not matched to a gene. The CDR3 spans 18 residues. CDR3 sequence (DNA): TGTGCCAGCAGCCAAACAGAGGGACAGACCATTAGCAATCAGCCCCAGCATTTT. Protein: CASSQTEGQTISNQPQHF.

The DNA for the CDR3 is TGCGCCAGTGCCGGGACAGGGGATATTGAGCAGTTCTTC. Translated: CASAGTGDIEQFF. This chain uses TRBV10-1 with TRBJ2-1; the match to TRBD1 covers 10 bases. The CDR3 runs 13 residues. V gave up 9 bases and J gave up 9 bases; unmatched junction bases: 8. Germline lookup yields CDR1 WNHNN and CDR2 SYGVQD (reference sequence).